This T cell receptor beta chain was found in a study of glioma-infiltrating T cells after dendritic cell vaccination. General study points: Higher pretreatment TIL content predicted longer progression-free time and survival. TCR clonality showed no direct relationship with survival. Complete blood and tumor specimen sets were limited to few patients.

The immunoSEQ assay amplified TCRB CDR3 from up to roughly 2 ug DNA. Libraries were prepared by immunoSEQ multiplex PCR; TCRdb keeps only in-frame clonotypes and omits some of them. The sample yields roughly 70,000 clones, approximately 80% seen once. A single count supports this clone. Its cognate antigen is unknown. The sample here was blood, taken before dendritic cell vaccination. The sequence was obtained from a human donor with glioblastoma.

CDR3 region: CASSLVGTSGGRENEQFF. The CDR3 region has the DNA TGTGCCAGCAGCTTAGTAGGCACTAGCGGGGGGAGGGAGAATGAGCAGTTCTTC. The J gene is TRBJ2-1, the V gene TRBV7-9; TRBD2 agrees at 12 bases. The CDR3 has 18 amino acids. Germline values: CDR1 SEHNR, CDR2 FQNEAQ (reference sequence). The ends lost 1 base at V and 7 bases at J; junction bases unmatched: 11. The full variable domain, completed using reference TRBV7-9 and TRBJ2-1, is DTGVSQNPRHKITKRGQNVTFRCDPISEHNRLYWYRQTLGQGPEFLTYFQNEAQLEKSRLLSDRFSAERPKGSFSTLEIQRTEQGDSAMYLCASSLVGTSGGRENEQFFGPGTRLTVL.